This T cell receptor beta chain was sequenced in a study of blood T cell repertoires in COVID-19. From germline, CDR1 is SGHTA and CDR2 FQGNSA. The CDR3 sequence is 19 residues long. Trimming cost V 5 bases and J 0 bases; bases outside gene matches: 8. Profiling relied on immunoSEQ multiplex PCR, and the TCRdb table lists in-frame clones only, not all of them. The repertoire includes around 150,000 clones, 65% to 80% of them detected once, and 16% sits in the top ten. The TCR originated in a man in his fifties or sixties with acute or convalescent COVID-19. V and J are TRBV7-2 and TRBJ2-6, with 12 bases fitting TRBD2. Source material: peripheral blood. The CDR3 is CASSIRLAGATSGANVLTF. The CDR3 nucleotides are TGTGCCAGCAGCATAAGACTAGCGGGGGCCACCTCTGGGGCCAACGTCCTGACTTTC.